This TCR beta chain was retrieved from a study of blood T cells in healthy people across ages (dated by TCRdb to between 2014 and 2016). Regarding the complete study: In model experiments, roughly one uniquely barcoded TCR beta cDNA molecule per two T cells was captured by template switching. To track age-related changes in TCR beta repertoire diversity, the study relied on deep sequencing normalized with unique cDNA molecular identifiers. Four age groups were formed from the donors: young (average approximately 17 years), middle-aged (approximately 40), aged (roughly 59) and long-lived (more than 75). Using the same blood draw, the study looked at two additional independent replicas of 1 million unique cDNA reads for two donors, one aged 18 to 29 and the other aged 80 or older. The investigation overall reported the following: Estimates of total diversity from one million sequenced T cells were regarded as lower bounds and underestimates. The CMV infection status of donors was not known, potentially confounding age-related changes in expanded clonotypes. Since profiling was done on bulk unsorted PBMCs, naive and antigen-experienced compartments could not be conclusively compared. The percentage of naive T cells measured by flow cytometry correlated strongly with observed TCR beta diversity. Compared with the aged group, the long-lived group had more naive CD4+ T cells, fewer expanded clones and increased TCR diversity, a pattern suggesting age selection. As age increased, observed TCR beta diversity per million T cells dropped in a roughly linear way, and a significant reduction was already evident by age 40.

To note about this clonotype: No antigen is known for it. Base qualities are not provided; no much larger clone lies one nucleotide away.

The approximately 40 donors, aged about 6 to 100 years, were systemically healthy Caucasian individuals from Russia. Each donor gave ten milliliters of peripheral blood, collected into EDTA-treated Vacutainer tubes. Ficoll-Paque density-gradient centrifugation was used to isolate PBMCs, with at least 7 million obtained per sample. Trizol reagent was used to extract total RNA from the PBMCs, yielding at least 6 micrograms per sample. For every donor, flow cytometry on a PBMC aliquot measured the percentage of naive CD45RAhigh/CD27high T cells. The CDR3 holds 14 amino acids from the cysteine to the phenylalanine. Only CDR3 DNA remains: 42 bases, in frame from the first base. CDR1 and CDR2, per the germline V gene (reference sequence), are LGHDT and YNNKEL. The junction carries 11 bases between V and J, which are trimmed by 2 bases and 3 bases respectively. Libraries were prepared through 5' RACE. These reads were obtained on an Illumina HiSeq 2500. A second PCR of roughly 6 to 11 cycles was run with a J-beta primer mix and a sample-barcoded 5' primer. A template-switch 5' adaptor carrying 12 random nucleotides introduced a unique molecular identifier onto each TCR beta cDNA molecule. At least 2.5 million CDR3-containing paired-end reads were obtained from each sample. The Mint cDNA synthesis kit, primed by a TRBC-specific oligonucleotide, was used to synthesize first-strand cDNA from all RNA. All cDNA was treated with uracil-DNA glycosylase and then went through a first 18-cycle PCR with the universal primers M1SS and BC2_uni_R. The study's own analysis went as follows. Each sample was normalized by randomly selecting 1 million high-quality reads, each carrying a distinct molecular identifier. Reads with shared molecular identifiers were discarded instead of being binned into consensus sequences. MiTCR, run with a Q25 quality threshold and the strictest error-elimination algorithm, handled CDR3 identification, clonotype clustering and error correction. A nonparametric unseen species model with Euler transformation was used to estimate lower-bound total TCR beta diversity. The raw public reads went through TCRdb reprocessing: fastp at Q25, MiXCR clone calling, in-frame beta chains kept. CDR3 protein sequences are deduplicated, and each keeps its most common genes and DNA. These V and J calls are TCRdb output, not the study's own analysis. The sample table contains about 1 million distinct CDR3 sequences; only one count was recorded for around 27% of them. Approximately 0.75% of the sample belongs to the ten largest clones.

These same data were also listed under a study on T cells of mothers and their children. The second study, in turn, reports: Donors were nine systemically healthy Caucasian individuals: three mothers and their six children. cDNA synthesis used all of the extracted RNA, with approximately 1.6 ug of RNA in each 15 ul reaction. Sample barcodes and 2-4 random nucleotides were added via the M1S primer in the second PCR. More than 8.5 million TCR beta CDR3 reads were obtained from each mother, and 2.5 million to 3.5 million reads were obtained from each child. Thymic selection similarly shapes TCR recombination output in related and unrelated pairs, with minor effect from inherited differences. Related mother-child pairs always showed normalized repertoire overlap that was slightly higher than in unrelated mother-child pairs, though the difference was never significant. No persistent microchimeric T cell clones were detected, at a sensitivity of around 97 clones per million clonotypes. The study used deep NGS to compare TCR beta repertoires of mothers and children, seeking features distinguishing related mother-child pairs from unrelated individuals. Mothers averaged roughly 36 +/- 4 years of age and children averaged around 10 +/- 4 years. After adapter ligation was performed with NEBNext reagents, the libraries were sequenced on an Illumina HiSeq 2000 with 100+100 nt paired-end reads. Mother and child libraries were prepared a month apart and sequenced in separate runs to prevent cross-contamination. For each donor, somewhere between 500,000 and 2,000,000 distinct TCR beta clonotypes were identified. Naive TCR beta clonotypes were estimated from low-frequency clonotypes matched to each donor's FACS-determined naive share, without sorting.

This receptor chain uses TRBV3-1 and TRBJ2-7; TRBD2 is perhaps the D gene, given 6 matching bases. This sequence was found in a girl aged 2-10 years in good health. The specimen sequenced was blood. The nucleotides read TGTGCCAGCAGCCAATCGACTAGTCACTACGAGCAGTACTTC. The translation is CASSQSTSHYEQYF.